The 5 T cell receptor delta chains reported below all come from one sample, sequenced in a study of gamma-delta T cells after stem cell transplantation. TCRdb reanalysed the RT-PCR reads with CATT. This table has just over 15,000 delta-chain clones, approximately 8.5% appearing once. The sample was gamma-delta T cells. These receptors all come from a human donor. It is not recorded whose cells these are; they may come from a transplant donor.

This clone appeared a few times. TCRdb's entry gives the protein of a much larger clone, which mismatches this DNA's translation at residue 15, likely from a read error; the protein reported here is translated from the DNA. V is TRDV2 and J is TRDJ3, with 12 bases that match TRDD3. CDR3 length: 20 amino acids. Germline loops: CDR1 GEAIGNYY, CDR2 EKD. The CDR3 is CACDTVLGDTPSWDSRQMFF. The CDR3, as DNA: TGTGCCTGTGATACCGTACTGGGGGATACACCTTCCTGGGACTCCCGACAGATGTTTTTC.

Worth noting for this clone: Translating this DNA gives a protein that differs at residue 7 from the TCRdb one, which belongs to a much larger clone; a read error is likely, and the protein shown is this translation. CDR3 region: CACDTVQGGYGRTDKLIF. CDR3 nucleotides: TGTGCCTGTGACACCGTACAGGGGGGATACGGGCGGACCGATAAACTCATCTTT. The V call is TRDV2, the J call TRDJ1; 10 bases line up with TRDD3. V lost 0 bases and J lost 2; bases outside the gene matches: 11. Germline V gives CDR1 GEAIGNYY, CDR2 EKD. This CDR3 spans 18 amino acids.

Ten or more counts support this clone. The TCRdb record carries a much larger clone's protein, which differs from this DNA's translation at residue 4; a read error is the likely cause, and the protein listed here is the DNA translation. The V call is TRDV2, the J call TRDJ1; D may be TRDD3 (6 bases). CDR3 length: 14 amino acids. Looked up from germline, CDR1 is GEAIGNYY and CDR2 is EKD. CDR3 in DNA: TGTGCCTGTGTCACCGTGTCGGGGGAGAGGGAACTCATCTTT. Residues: CACVTVSGERELIF.

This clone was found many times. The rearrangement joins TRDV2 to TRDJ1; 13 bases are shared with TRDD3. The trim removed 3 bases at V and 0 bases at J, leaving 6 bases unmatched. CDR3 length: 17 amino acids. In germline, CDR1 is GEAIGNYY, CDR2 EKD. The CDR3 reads CACDQLGDTMNTDKLIF. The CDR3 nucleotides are TGTGCCTGTGACCAACTGGGGGATACGATGAACACCGATAAACTCATCTTT.

CDR3 amino acids: CALEQGRAREEAGNTDKLIF. The CDR3, as DNA: TGTGCTCTTGAGCAAGGCAGGGCAAGGGAGGAGGCGGGGAACACCGATAAACTCATCTTT. The rearrangement uses TRDV1 and TRDJ1; D is perhaps TRDD3 (5 bases). The CDR3 extends over 20 amino acids. V was pared by 7 bases and J by 0 bases, with 30 bases between. Per germline, CDR1 TSWWSYY and CDR2 QGS.